Listed here are 15 T cell receptor beta chains from one sample, sequenced in a study of T cell responses to AZD1222 COVID-19 vaccine (dated by TCRdb to about 2021). The library was built by means of the immunoSEQ multiplex PCR assay. Imported from immuneACCESS, the table was reduced by TCRdb to in-frame sequences with V and J called. These copies leave out some clones; in studies compared against another copy, an unresolved V gene accounts for under half, and the cause of the remainder is not known. A total of more than 95,000 clones appear in this sample, over 80% of them only once. The leading ten clones occupy around 8.7% of the sample. Sample time point, as interpreted from the label and publication: baseline before first vaccination. Sequencing used peripheral blood, obtained on day 0 of AZD1222 vaccination. The origin of the receptors is an adult in good health.

V is TRBV27 and J is TRBJ1-2; perhaps TRBD1 as D (5 bases). V gave up 5 bases and J gave up 8 bases, with 18 bases separating them. The CDR3 has 14 amino acids. From germline, CDR1 is MNHEY and CDR2 SMNVEV (reference sequence). This chain's CDR3 is CASSPPGTLEGYTF. CDR3 nucleotides: TGTGCCAGCAGTCCGCCGGGGACTCTGGAAGGCTACACCTTC.

The chain recombines TRBV9 with TRBJ2-5, with a tentative D call TRBD2 (6 bases). Trimming removed 0 bases from V and 4 bases from J, with 13 bases in between. There are 15 residues in the CDR3. Per germline, CDR1 SGDLS and CDR2 YYNGEE. CDR3 protein: CASSVVGGSAETQYF. The CDR3 coding sequence is TGTGCCAGCAGCGTAGTGGGGGGTTCGGCAGAGACCCAGTACTTC. Filled out from reference TRBV9 and TRBJ2-5, the complete variable domain reads DSGVTQTPKHLITATGQRVTLRCSPRSGDLSVYWYQQSLDQGLQFLIQYYNGEERAKGNILERFSAQQFPDLHSELNLSSLELGDSALYFCASSVVGGSAETQYFGPGTRLLVL.

The V gene is TRBV29-1, the J gene TRBJ2-7, with D unclear. This CDR3 spans 12 amino acids. CDR1 SQVTM and CDR2 ANQGSEA come from the germline V gene. Between the trimmed V and J ends, which lost 3 bases and 3 bases, there was a span of 9 bases. The CDR3 bases are TGCAGCGTTGATCTGGGTGGCTACGAGCAGTACTTC. Residues: CSVDLGGYEQYF.

CDR3 DNA: TGTGCCAGCTCCGACAGGAGCTCCTATAATTCACCCCTCCACTTT. It yields the protein CASSDRSSYNSPLHF. The chain joins TRBV7-9 to TRBJ1-6; D possibly corresponds to TRBD1 (6 bases). The CDR3 runs to 15 residues. Germline V gene data show CDR1 as SEHNR and CDR2 as FQNEAQ (reference sequence). Deletions cut 8 bases from V and 0 bases from J, with 11 bases between.

This clone came up once. The V call is TRBV19, the J call TRBJ2-5; 9 bases line up with TRBD1. The CDR3 runs 14 residues. Trimming cost V 6 bases and J 4 bases; bases outside gene matches: 6. The germline V gene has CDR1 LNHDA and CDR2 SQIVND (reference sequence). CDR3 sequence (DNA): TGTGCCAGTAGGGGACAGGGTAGGATAGAGACCCAGTACTTC. Translated, it gives CASRGQGRIETQYF.

The chain carries TRBV6-2 or TRBV6-3 and TRBJ2-5, with TRBD1 matching 8 bases. The CDR3 covers 15 residues. The V segment lost 4 bases and the J segment 6 bases; nucleotides outside the gene matches: 10. Germline CDR1 and CDR2: MNHEY and SVGEGT. This chain's CDR3 is CASSSTGQGVQTQYF. Here the CDR3 DNA reads TGTGCCAGCAGTTCCACCGGACAGGGTGTACAGACCCAGTACTTC.

The sample holds one count of this clone. V gene TRBV9 combines with J gene TRBJ2-3, with D possibly being TRBD2 (6 bases). This CDR3 contains 13 residues. Germline loops: CDR1 SGDLS, CDR2 YYNGEE. V was shortened by 3 bases and J by 1 base, with 6 bases between the two germline ends. CDR3: CASSAGGTDTQYF. In nucleotides, the CDR3 is TGTGCCAGCAGCGCGGGGGGCACAGATACGCAGTATTTT. Based on the CDR3 plus reference TRBV9 and TRBJ2-3, the full variable domain is DSGVTQTPKHLITATGQRVTLRCSPRSGDLSVYWYQQSLDQGLQFLIQYYNGEERAKGNILERFSAQQFPDLHSELNLSSLELGDSALYFCASSAGGTDTQYFGPGTRLTVL.

The chain uses TRBV19 and TRBJ2-3; 8 bases map to TRBD2. V gave up 11 bases and J gave up 12 bases; unmatched junction bases: 16. Germline CDR1 is LNHDA and CDR2 is SQIVND (reference sequence). The CDR3 is 13 amino acids. The CDR3 sequence: CACRAGGLIVQYF. The CDR3 coding sequence is TGTGCCTGCCGCGCGGGGGGCCTCATTGTTCAGTATTTT.

The chain has TRBV5-4 and TRBJ2-7; a possible D gene is TRBD1 (6 bases). The germline V gene has CDR1 SGHNT and CDR2 YYREEE (reference sequence). This CDR3 comprises 15 residues. V was pared by 0 bases and J by 3 bases, with 13 bases between. Here the CDR3 reads CASSLGRQGLYEQYF. CDR3 bases: TGTGCCAGCAGCTTGGGGCGGCAGGGGCTCTACGAGCAGTACTTC.

This rearrangement joins TRBV28 to TRBJ1-2; 7 bases map to TRBD1. Looked up from germline, CDR1 is MDHEN and CDR2 is SYDVKM. The CDR3 has 14 residues. Losses at the gene ends were 5 bases for V and 3 bases for J; bases not matched to a gene: 6. CDR3 residues: CASSTGTAHYGYTF. The DNA for the CDR3 is TGTGCCAGCAGTACGGGGACAGCCCACTATGGCTACACCTTC.

The rearrangement links TRBV11-3 to TRBJ1-1, with D unclear. Germline CDR1 reads SGHNT; CDR2 reads YENEEA. Trimming cost V 6 bases and J 0 bases, with 17 bases left between them. The CDR3 totals 16 residues. The CDR3 here is CASRSRNRPMNTEAFF. CDR3 in DNA: TGTGCCAGCAGATCGAGGAATAGACCAATGAACACTGAAGCTTTCTTT.

This chain joins TRBV11-2 and TRBJ1-1; D possibly corresponds to TRBD1 (5 bases). The CDR3 is made up of 16 amino acids. In germline, CDR1 is SGHAT, CDR2 FQNNGV. Trimming left V 6 bases short and J 3 bases short, with 20 bases between. The CDR3 is CASRGQGWTGDTEAFF. The CDR3 nucleotides read TGTGCCAGCAGAGGACAAGGTTGGACCGGGGACACTGAAGCTTTCTTT.

The rearrangement uses TRBV4-3 and TRBJ2-2; 9 bases match TRBD2. With V trimmed by 11 bases and J by 3 bases, 16 bases remained unmatched. Looked up from germline, CDR1 is LGHNA and CDR2 is YSLEER. This CDR3 has 17 amino acids. The CDR3 region is CARGARGGGADTGELFF. The DNA of the CDR3 is TGCGCCCGCGGGGCCCGGGGCGGGGGGGCGGACACCGGGGAGCTGTTTTTT.

This chain links TRBV3-1 (or the pseudogene TRBV3-2) with TRBJ1-6; 8 nucleotides align to TRBD1. CDR3 length: 20 amino acids. The germline CDR1 and CDR2 sequences are LGHDT and YNNKEL (reference sequence). The V gene end was trimmed by 1 base and the J gene end by 7 bases; junction bases not matched to a gene: 18. The CDR3 DNA is TGTGCCAGCAGCCAAGTGGCAGGGGGCGCGAGCCTTGCACTAAATTCACCCCTCCACTTT. This gives the protein CASSQVAGGASLALNSPLHF.

This sequence joins TRBV5-4 and TRBJ2-2; no clear D gene. The V and J ends lost 2 bases and 4 bases respectively, with 9 bases between them. This CDR3 contains 14 residues. CDR1 and CDR2 (germline): SGHNT, YYREEE (reference sequence). CDR3 coding DNA: TGTGCCAGCAGCTTTGGCTTGGGCACCGGGGAGCTGTTTTTT. Amino acid sequence: CASSFGLGTGELFF.